Described below is a single TCR beta chain sequence and its context. Its cognate antigen is unknown. This sample was taken from a study of T cells in localized non-small cell lung cancer. Study-wide results and limits: A raised T cell density in blood coincided with lengthier overall survival. The study found T cell clonality highest in uninvolved adjacent lung, above tumor. Of the top 100 tumor clones, median roughly 53 were in adjacent lung, 25 to 35 among its top 100. Sequencing covered just one tumor region, so heterogeneity cannot be ruled out.

Produced via immunoSEQ multiplex PCR; TCRdb's table is partial and in-frame only. The sample comprises about 82,000 clones, about three quarters of which are singletons, and over 15% rests with the top ten. CDR1 LGHNA and CDR2 YNFKEQ come from the germline V gene. The CDR3 is made up of 15 amino acids. Trimming at V came to 4 bases and at J to 5 bases, leaving 7 bases not matched to a gene. Sequencing used PBMCs, obtained before any cancer treatment. This clonotype originated in a man aged 40 to 70 with stage II squamous cell lung carcinoma. This chain uses TRBV4-2 with TRBJ2-3; TRBD1 agrees at 9 bases. The CDR3 DNA follows: TGTGCCAGCAGCCCCCAGGACAGGGGAGGAGATACGCAGTATTTT. Translating it yields CASSPQDRGGDTQYF.